A selection of T cell receptor beta chains follows, all from one sample in a study of T cells in Graves' hyperthyroidism and ophthalmopathy. TCRdb re-derived calls from the multiplex PCR reads in MiXCR, one entry per CDR3 protein. The data show 380,000 or so distinct CDR3 sequences, roughly 13% seen once. Specimen: blood. The receptors originated from a man aged 25 to 40 with Graves' hyperthyroidism that later progressed to Graves' ophthalmopathy. Each CDR3 is given with its conserved first and last residue. The order of the fields is clone size, V gene, J gene, D gene, CDR3 protein, CDR3 DNA. D genes are given only for firm matches. Not every row has a clone size; where given, it reads once, few, many or a size class.

-	TRBV3-1	TRBJ2-2	TRBD2	CASSQLLAGGPNTGELFF	TGTGCCAGCAGCCAACTACTAGCGGGGGGCCCCAACACCGGGGAGCTGTTTTTT
few	TRBV6-6	TRBJ2-3	-	CASSYYPAGSLGTQYF	TGTGCCAGCAGTTACTATCCCGCCGGGTCCCTAGGTACGCAGTATTTT
few	TRBV6-5	TRBJ2-7	TRBD1	CASSLTQGAPYEQYF	TGTGCCAGCAGTTTAACACAGGGGGCGCCGTACGAGCAGTACTTC
-	TRBV7-8	TRBJ2-7	TRBD1	CASSLVWDRGNEQYF	TGTGCCAGCAGCTTAGTATGGGACAGGGGCAACGAGCAGTACTTC
-	TRBV13	TRBJ2-1	TRBD2	CASSVTSGTSSYNEQFF	TGTGCCAGCAGCGTCACTAGCGGAACGAGCTCCTACAATGAGCAGTTCTTC
-	TRBV18	TRBJ1-6	TRBD1	CASSPSTGGNSPLHF	TGTGCCAGCTCACCATCCACAGGGGGGAATTCACCCCTCCACTTT
many	TRBV20-1	TRBJ2-3	-	CSARTPLGTDTQYF	TGCAGTGCTAGGACACCATTGGGCACAGATACGCAGTATTTT
few	TRBV7-9	TRBJ1-4	-	CASSLVYSPRAEKLFF	TGTGCCAGCAGCTTAGTTTACTCCCCAAGGGCGGAAAAACTGTTTTTT
many	TRBV9	TRBJ2-7	TRBD2	CASSVQGAGLNEQYF	TGTGCCAGCAGCGTCCAGGGAGCGGGGCTTAACGAGCAGTACTTC
-	TRBV12-3/TRBV12-4	TRBJ2-3	-	CASSPLMGPTDTQYF	TGTGCCAGCAGTCCCCTGATGGGACCCACAGATACGCAGTATTTT
few	TRBV7-6	TRBJ2-7	TRBD1	CASSLHGQGTPPYEQYF	TGTGCCAGCAGCCTCCATGGACAGGGGACGCCGCCCTACGAGCAGTACTTC
many	TRBV2	TRBJ2-1	TRBD2	CASSVLAGNEQFF	TGTGCCAGCAGTGTGCTAGCGGGTAATGAGCAGTTCTTC
many	TRBV19	TRBJ1-1	-	CASSIRVTWQSTEAFF	TGTGCCAGTAGTATCAGGGTAACCTGGCAGAGCACTGAAGCTTTCTTT
few	TRBV14	TRBJ2-3	-	CATSQLGVPDTDTQYF	TGTGCCACCAGCCAGCTCGGGGTCCCCGACACAGATACGCAGTATTTT